Below are 32 T cell receptor beta chains sequenced from a single sample in a study of regulatory T cells in long-lasting Graves disease. The sample's time point: persistent/refractory GD, antithyroid drugs over 5 years with positive TRAb. PBMC-extracted RNA yielded the TCR library. To make TCR beta libraries, researchers used iRepertoire HTBI primers and Arm-PCR of CDR3 regions. From the multiplex PCR reads, TCRdb called clonotypes with MiXCR, one entry per CDR3 protein. The sample has about 470,000 distinct CDR3 sequences, less than 25% seen once. The sequencing here drew on peripheral blood mononuclear cells (PBMCs), taken when the disease was refractory, from a patient treated with antithyroid drugs. These TCRs come from a female donor with Graves disease.

This clonotype has ten or more counts. V gene TRBV6-1 combines with J gene TRBJ2-7; D gene ambiguous. This CDR3 spans 15 amino acids. Trimming took 0 bases from V and 2 from J, leaving 11 bases between them. Germline V CDR1 and CDR2: MNHNS, SASEGT. CDR3 nucleotide sequence: TGTGCCAGCAGTGAAGCGTGGCAGCTAACCTACGAGCAGTACTTC. Translation: CASSEAWQLTYEQYF.

The chain has TRBV29-1 and TRBJ1-1; the D is unclear. From germline, CDR1 is SQVTM and CDR2 ANQGSEA. Trimming shortened V by 3 bases and J by 2 bases, and 13 bases separated the two germline ends. There are 14 residues in the CDR3. The CDR3 region is CSVEGGWDNTEAFF. The CDR3 bases are TGCAGCGTTGAGGGCGGTTGGGATAACACTGAAGCTTTCTTT.

This clonotype was seen many times. The chain couples TRBV7-8 to TRBJ2-5; TRBD2 agrees at 9 bases. The J segment lost 0 bases and the V segment lost 2 bases, leaving 4 bases of the junction unmatched. In germline, CDR1 is SGHVS, CDR2 FQNEAQ. The CDR3 extends over 16 amino acids. The CDR3 reads CASSLTAGGYQETQYF. Here the CDR3 DNA reads TGTGCCAGCAGCTTAACGGCGGGAGGGTACCAAGAGACCCAGTACTTC.

The chain has TRBV7-3 and TRBJ2-6, with D possibly matching TRBD2 (6 bases). Trimming removed 5 bases from V and 2 bases from J, with 10 bases in between. The germline V gene encodes CDR1 SGHTA and CDR2 FQGTGA. This CDR3 spans 15 amino acids. The CDR3 DNA sequence: TGTGCCAGCAGCCCGTCGGGGGCTGGGGCCAACGTCCTGACTTTC. It translates to CASSPSGAGANVLTF. Using reference TRBV7-3 and TRBJ2-6 for the parts outside the CDR3, the full variable domain is GAGVSQTPSNKVTEKGKYVELRCDPISGHTALYWYRQSLGQGPEFLIYFQGTGAADDSGLPNDRFFAVRPEGSVSTLKIQRTERGDSAVYLCASSPSGAGANVLTFGAGSRLTVL.

This clonotype showed up many times. J is TRBJ1-5 and V is TRBV28; D is unclear. Germline CDR1 and CDR2: MDHEN and SYDVKM. V shed 11 bases and J shed 0 bases, with 8 bases lying between them. CDR3 length: 12 residues. For the CDR3, the DNA is TGTGCCGGATCCCATAGCAATCAGCCCCAGCATTTT. It yields the protein CAGSHSNQPQHF.

This clonotype was found many times. The genes are TRBV24-1 and TRBJ1-2, with D unclear. The V end lost 0 bases, the J end lost 7 bases, and 11 bases lay between the germline ends. Germline CDR1 KGHDR, CDR2 SFDVKD. This CDR3 spans 14 amino acids. The CDR3 reads CATSDLNQVSGYTF. CDR3 DNA: TGTGCCACCAGTGATTTGAACCAGGTTTCTGGCTACACCTTC.

The chain has TRBV28 and TRBJ2-1, with 14 bases matching TRBD2. The junction had 16 bases not matched to a gene; V was cut back by 1 base and J by 8 bases. Germline CDR1 MDHEN, CDR2 SYDVKM. The CDR3 is 20 residues long. The DNA of the CDR3 is TGTGCCAGCAGTTTATCTGACAGGGCCGGGACTAGCGGGAGTCCGGATGAGCAGTTCTTC. Translation: CASSLSDRAGTSGSPDEQFF. Together with reference TRBV28 and TRBJ2-1, the CDR3 gives the full variable domain: DVKVTQSSRYLVKRTGEKVFLECVQDMDHENMFWYRQDPGLGLRLIYFSYDVKMKEKGDIPEGYSVSREKKERFSLILESASTNQTSMYLCASSLSDRAGTSGSPDEQFFGPGTRLTVL.

Only a few counts were recorded for this clonotype. The chain is built from TRBV20-1 and TRBJ2-7; 9 bases are a match to TRBD1. The V gene end was trimmed by 2 bases and the J gene end by 1 base; junction bases not matched to a gene: 6. The CDR3 contains 15 residues. Looked up from germline, CDR1 is DFQATT and CDR2 is SNEGSKA (reference sequence). CDR3 sequence: CSARSQGAVSYEQYF. DNA for the CDR3: TGCAGTGCTAGATCACAGGGGGCAGTATCCTACGAGCAGTACTTC.

This sequence joins TRBV9 and TRBJ2-2; D not resolved. Trimming took 0 bases from V and 4 from J, leaving 13 bases between them. CDR1 SGDLS and CDR2 YYNGEE come from the germline V gene. The CDR3 is 16 amino acids. CDR3 nucleotide sequence: TGTGCCAGCAGCGTAGCTTCGACTGCACCCACCGGGGAGCTGTTTTTT. Its protein product is CASSVASTAPTGELFF.

This chain joins TRBV7-8 and TRBJ2-5; a possible D gene is TRBD2 (6 bases). The V gene lost 5 bases and the J gene lost 5 bases, with 15 bases spanning the gap. Looked up from germline, CDR1 is SGHVS and CDR2 is FQNEAQ. CDR3 size: 14 residues. CDR3 nucleotide sequence: TGTGCCAGCAGCACCGGGGCCCGGGGGGAGACCCAGTACTTC. This codes for CASSTGARGETQYF.

The rearrangement uses TRBV3-1 and TRBJ2-7; 7 bases are a match to TRBD2. The ends lost 9 bases at V and 0 bases at J; junction bases unmatched: 5. The CDR3 is made up of 13 amino acids. Germline loops: CDR1 LGHDT, CDR2 YNNKEL (reference sequence). The CDR3 nucleotides read TGTGCCAGGGGGGAGGGGCCCTCCTACGAGCAGTACTTC. This sequence encodes CARGEGPSYEQYF.

This clonotype was seen a few times. The chain is built from TRBV13 and TRBJ2-7; D gene unclear. Germline V CDR1 and CDR2: PRHDT, FYEKMQ (reference sequence). The CDR3 consists of 16 residues. V was trimmed by 1 base and J by 1 base, leaving 14 bases between them. The CDR3 spells CASSLEVKAQSYEQYF. CDR3 in DNA: TGTGCCAGCAGCTTAGAGGTAAAGGCGCAGTCCTACGAGCAGTACTTC.

A few counts support this clonotype. The conserved closing phenylalanine or tryptophan is absent in this CDR3, likely reflecting a read error. The V call is TRBV20-1, the J call TRBJ1-5; the D is unclear. The germline V and J ends were trimmed by 0 bases and 7 bases, with 10 bases remaining between them. Germline V gene sequence: CDR1 DFQATT, CDR2 SNEGSKA (reference sequence). The CDR3 loop spans 13 amino acids. CDR3 nucleotide sequence: TGCAGTGCTAGAGATCCCGTTAGCCAGCCCCAGCATTCT. Its protein is CSARDPVSQPQHS.

This clonotype was seen ten or more times. V usage is TRBV12-3 or TRBV12-4 and J usage is TRBJ1-2; maybe TRBD1 (6 bases). Trimming removed 1 base at V and 9 bases at J, with 9 bases between. The CDR3 loop spans 12 amino acids. The CDR3 DNA reads as TGTGCCAGCAGTTTAGACAGGGACCGCTACACCTTC. Translated: CASSLDRDRYTF.

The V call is TRBV28, the J call TRBJ2-3; TRBD1 might be the D (5 bases). The CDR3 spans 12 residues. Trimming shortened V by 6 bases and J by 4 bases, and 8 bases separated the two germline ends. Germline V CDR1 and CDR2: MDHEN, SYDVKM. The DNA of the CDR3 is TGTGCCAGCAGGGACACGGCAGATACGCAGTATTTT. Translating it yields CASRDTADTQYF. The variable domain in full, completed from reference TRBV28 and TRBJ2-3, reads DVKVTQSSRYLVKRTGEKVFLECVQDMDHENMFWYRQDPGLGLRLIYFSYDVKMKEKGDIPEGYSVSREKKERFSLILESASTNQTSMYLCASRDTADTQYFGPGTRLTVL.

The J gene is TRBJ2-7, the V gene TRBV7-9; perhaps TRBD1 as D (6 bases). V was cut by 1 base and J by 3 bases, with 16 bases left in between. The CDR3 spans 16 residues. Per germline, CDR1 SEHNR and CDR2 FQNEAQ (reference sequence). The CDR3 protein is CASSLGGLDSLYEQYF. The CDR3 DNA reads TGTGCCAGCAGCTTAGGGGGTTTGGACAGTCTCTACGAGCAGTACTTC.

This clonotype turned up a few times. The chain recombines TRBV5-1 with TRBJ2-7; 7 bases are a match to TRBD1. CDR3 length equals 14 residues. The junction had 10 bases not matched to a gene; V was cut back by 5 bases and J by 5 bases. From germline, CDR1 is SGHRS and CDR2 YFSETQ. The CDR3, as DNA: TGCGCCAGCAGTTACAACGCGGACAGGAACGAGCAGTACTTC. Translation gives CASSYNADRNEQYF.

At least ten counts were recorded for this clonotype. V and J are TRBV12-3 or TRBV12-4 and TRBJ1-2; 8 bases are shared with TRBD1. CDR3 length: 15 residues. V was clipped by 4 bases and J by 4 bases; unmatched bases: 8. CDR3 in DNA: TGTGCCAGCAGTTCGACCGGGACAGGTGGCTATGGCTACACCTTC. Its protein product is CASSSTGTGGYGYTF.

This clonotype was observed a handful of times. This rearrangement joins TRBV29-1 to TRBJ1-2; the match to TRBD1 covers 10 bases. The CDR3 sequence is 13 residues long. Unmatched junction bases numbered 5, after V lost 3 bases and J lost 7 bases. Germline assignment: CDR1 SQVTM and CDR2 ANQGSEA. This CDR3 reads CSVEVGQGVGYTF. The CDR3, as DNA: TGCAGCGTTGAGGTTGGACAGGGGGTTGGCTACACCTTC.

This clonotype was seen many times. The V gene is TRBV2, the J gene TRBJ2-7; D is perhaps TRBD1 (5 bases). V was clipped by 7 bases and J by 3 bases, with 13 bases between them. CDR1 is SNHLY and CDR2 is FYNNEI in the germline V gene. CDR3 size: 13 residues. The CDR3: CASMEQGYYEQYF. The CDR3 DNA reads TGTGCCAGCATGGAGCAGGGCTACTACGAGCAGTACTTC.

The rearrangement links TRBV20-1 to TRBJ2-5; a weak D match, TRBD1 (5 bases). Germline lookup yields CDR1 DFQATT and CDR2 SNEGSKA (reference sequence). Deletions cut 3 bases from V and 5 bases from J, with 16 bases between. This CDR3 has 14 amino acids. The CDR3 sequence is CSASPWQGEETQYF. CDR3 bases: TGCAGTGCTAGCCCATGGCAGGGTGAGGAGACCCAGTACTTC.

This clonotype showed up just a few times. V is TRBV29-1 and J is TRBJ2-2; D possibly corresponds to TRBD1 (6 bases). The CDR3 extends over 13 amino acids. The germline V and J ends were trimmed by 3 bases and 6 bases, with 11 bases remaining between them. Looked up from germline, CDR1 is SQVTM and CDR2 is ANQGSEA. The CDR3 region is CSVDPDRAGELFF. CDR3 sequence (DNA): TGCAGCGTTGACCCGGACAGAGCCGGGGAGCTGTTTTTT.

The sample holds a few counts of this clonotype. The chain recombines TRBV5-1 with TRBJ1-1, with 9 bases fitting TRBD1. V shed 3 bases, J shed 5 bases, and the junction held 8 bases outside the gene matches. CDR3 length: 15 amino acids. Germline V gene sequence: CDR1 SGHRS, CDR2 YFSETQ. The CDR3 here is CASSYSQGASTEAFF. The CDR3 nucleotides are TGCGCCAGCAGCTACTCACAGGGGGCCAGTACTGAAGCTTTCTTT.

In its sample, this clonotype was seen once. This could be a read error, since a much larger clone is one nucleotide away. The rearrangement joins TRBV27 to TRBJ2-7; 7 nucleotides line up with TRBD2. This CDR3 contains 16 residues. The germline V gene has CDR1 MNHEY and CDR2 SMNVEV (reference sequence). The CDR3 spells CAGSPEGGSGVLEQYF. The CDR3, as DNA: TGTGCCGGCAGTCCGGAAGGCGGGAGTGGGGTGTTGGAGCAGTACTTC.

This clonotype was picked up many times. This sequence joins TRBV12-3 or TRBV12-4 and TRBJ1-1; unclear D gene. The ends were cut back, 0 bases at V and 4 bases at J, with 12 bases in the middle. CDR3 length: 15 residues. The CDR3 nucleotides read TGTGCCAGCAGTTTAGCGAATCGGGTGGGCACTGAAGCTTTCTTT. This encodes CASSLANRVGTEAFF.

This clonotype appeared a few times. The rearrangement uses TRBV12-3 or TRBV12-4 and TRBJ2-2; possible D gene TRBD1, 5 bases. The CDR3 is 13 residues long. V was trimmed by 6 bases and J by 4 bases, leaving 9 bases between them. The DNA for the CDR3 is TGTGCCAGCAGGGAAAGGGGCACCGGGGAGCTGTTTTTT. Its translation: CASRERGTGELFF.

CDR3 in DNA: TGTGCCAGCAGTTACGACAGCTCTGGAAACACCATATATTTT. The encoded protein is CASSYDSSGNTIYF. The chain is built from TRBV6-2 or TRBV6-3 and TRBJ1-3; tentatively, D is TRBD1 (5 bases). Trimming left V 2 bases short and J 0 bases short, with 5 bases between. The CDR3 length is 14 residues. CDR1 MNHEY and CDR2 SVGEGT come from the germline V gene.

The table lists this clonotype with many counts. This sequence joins TRBV7-2 and TRBJ2-5, with a tentative D call TRBD1 (6 bases). Germline V CDR1 and CDR2: SGHTA, FQGNSA. The CDR3 runs 13 residues. V was cut by 5 bases and J by 4 bases, with 11 bases left in between. CDR3: CASSPRQVETQYF. The CDR3 DNA is TGTGCCAGCAGCCCCCGACAGGTAGAGACCCAGTACTTC.

The rearrangement links TRBV4-3 to TRBJ2-7, with D unresolved. Germline V gives CDR1 LGHNA, CDR2 YSLEER. This CDR3 contains 16 residues. V was cut by 1 base and J by 0 bases, with 13 bases left in between. For the CDR3, the DNA is TGCGCCAGCAGCCAAGCCACGACATCCAGCTCCTACGAGCAGTACTTC. This sequence encodes CASSQATTSSSYEQYF.

This clonotype was detected only a few times. This chain links TRBV5-1 with TRBJ2-2; the D is unclear. Between the trimmed V and J ends, which lost 3 bases and 5 bases, there was a span of 11 bases. Germline values: CDR1 SGHRS, CDR2 YFSETQ. The CDR3 loop spans 14 amino acids. The CDR3 DNA reads as TGCGCCAGCAGCTCGGGTTCTAAGACCGGGGAGCTGTTTTTT. This codes for CASSSGSKTGELFF.

This clonotype was detected ten times or more. Germline is not matched at one junction end, which may reflect a read error. The chain carries TRBV6-4 and TRBJ2-7; the D gene is possibly TRBD1 (7 bases). This CDR3 has 15 residues. CDR1 MRHNA and CDR2 SNTAGT come from the germline V gene. In nucleotides, the CDR3 is TGTGCCAGCAGTTACTCTCGGGCAGGGGGGCTCGAGCAGTACTTC. Translated: CASSYSRAGGLEQYF.

In its sample, this clonotype was seen a few times. The V call is TRBV27, the J call TRBJ1-1; tentatively, D is TRBD1 (5 bases). The germline V and J ends were trimmed by 2 bases and 6 bases, with 16 bases remaining between them. The CDR3 has 15 residues. Germline V gene sequence: CDR1 MNHEY, CDR2 SMNVEV (reference sequence). The CDR3, as DNA: TGTGCCAGCAGTTTAAGTCCAGGGCTCGTTGCTGAAGCTTTCTTT. Encoded protein: CASSLSPGLVAEAFF.